One TCR beta chain is described in this entry. Its matching antigen is unknown. Unique molecular identifiers were present in the TCR beta cDNA libraries. cDNA molecules numbering roughly 0.5 million came from roughly 1.1 to 9.2 million T cells. TCRdb ran MiXCR on the PCR reads and lists one entry per CDR3 protein. Among more than 450,000 distinct CDR3 sequences, about a third were seen once, and the ten largest hold about 5.6%. Trimming took off 10 bases at V and 0 bases at J, with 8 bases between the two ends. CDR3 length: 12 amino acids. This sample is part of a study of post-analysis software for immune sequencing data. Study summary: Included courses were relapsing-remitting and secondary progressive multiple sclerosis; progressive-relapsing multiple sclerosis was also included.

Overall study results and limits: The five TRBV segments detected at higher frequency in patients than in controls included TRBV5-6, TRBV5-1 and TRBV20-1. Batch-mates among the samples co-clustered strongly by F measure. There was significantly lower normalized Chao1 diversity in multiple sclerosis patients than in controls.

The sample comprised blood. The genes are TRBV12-3 or TRBV12-4 and TRBJ2-3, with D hard to call. This clonotype was sampled from a girl aged 2-17 years with multiple sclerosis. CDR3 DNA sequence: TGTGCCACTGGGTTTAGCACAGATACGCAGTATTTT. Protein sequence: CATGFSTDTQYF.